This entry is about one T cell receptor beta chain. This entry comes from a study of CD8 T cells in Susac syndrome. Germline values: CDR1 MNHEY, CDR2 SVGAGI. CDR3 length: 15 amino acids. V lost 3 bases and J lost 0, with 9 bases in between. The RNA, about 0.45 to 1 ug, was put through reverse transcription using random hexamers. TCRdb called the immunoSEQ multiplex PCR reads again in MiXCR, with one record for every CDR3 protein. Altogether under 110,000 distinct CDR3 sequences are present, roughly 94% being singletons, with the ten largest covering about 0.41%. The receptor's source is a human donor with Susac syndrome. The chain carries TRBV6-5 and TRBJ2-1; D gene ambiguous. The sequenced material came from CD8+ T cells from PBMCs. CDR3 loop: CASSYSGNSYNEQFF. The DNA for the CDR3 is TGTGCCAGCAGTTATTCTGGGAACTCCTACAATGAGCAGTTCTTC.